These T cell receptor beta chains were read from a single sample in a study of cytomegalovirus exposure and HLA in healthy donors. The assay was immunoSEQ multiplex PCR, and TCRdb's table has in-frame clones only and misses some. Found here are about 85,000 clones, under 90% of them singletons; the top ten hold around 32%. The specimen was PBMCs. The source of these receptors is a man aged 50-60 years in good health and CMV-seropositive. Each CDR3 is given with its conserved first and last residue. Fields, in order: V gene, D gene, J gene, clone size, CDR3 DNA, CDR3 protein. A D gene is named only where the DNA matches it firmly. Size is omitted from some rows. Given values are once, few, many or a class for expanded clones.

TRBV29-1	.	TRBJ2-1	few	TGCAGCGTTGAAGATCGTGCAGGTCGCTCCTACAATGAGCAGTTCTTC	CSVEDRAGRSYNEQFF
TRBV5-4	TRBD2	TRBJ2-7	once	TGTGCCAGCAGCTTTGGGGCAACTAGCGTTACCTACGAGCAGTACTTC	CASSFGATSVTYEQYF
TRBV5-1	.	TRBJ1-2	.	TGCGCCAGCAGCTTGCAGGATTTGTCTGGCTACACCTTC	CASSLQDLSGYTF
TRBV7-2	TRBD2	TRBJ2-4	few	TGTGCCAGCTCCGCCCTATGGACTAGCGGGGATTCTCCCGGAAACAGTCAGTACTTC	CASSALWTSGDSPGNSQYF
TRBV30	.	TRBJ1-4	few	TGTGCCTGGAGCAACGGGGTCGATGAAAAACTGTTTTTT	CAWSNGVDEKLFF
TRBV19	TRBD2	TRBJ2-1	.	TGTGCCAGTAGTCTAGCGGGAGCCGACTACAATGAGCAGTTCTTC	CASSLAGADYNEQFF
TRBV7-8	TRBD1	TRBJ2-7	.	TGTGCCAGCAGCGGCTCCGCCGGGACAGGGGTCTACGAGCAGTACTTC	CASSGSAGTGVYEQYF
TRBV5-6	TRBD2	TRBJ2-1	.	TGTGCCAGCATGGGGACTAATAACAATGAGCAGTTCTTC	CASMGTNNNEQFF
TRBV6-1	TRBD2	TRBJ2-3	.	TGTGCCAGCAAAGGGACTAGCGGGGTCACAGATACGCAGTATTTT	CASKGTSGVTDTQYF
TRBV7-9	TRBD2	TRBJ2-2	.	TGTGCCAGCAGCCCGGTGGAGGGGAGGGCCGGGGAGCTGTTTTTT	CASSPVEGRAGELFF
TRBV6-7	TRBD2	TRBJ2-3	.	TGTGCCAGCAGTTACTCGGGGACTAGCGGGATGGTAGATACGCAGTATTTT	CASSYSGTSGMVDTQYF
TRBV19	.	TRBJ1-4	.	TGTGCCAGTAGCAAAGATCGAGGGCTGCTTAATGAAAAACTGTTTTTT	CASSKDRGLLNEKLFF
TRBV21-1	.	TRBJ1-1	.	TGTGCCAGCACCGGGACAGGACCGAACACTGAAGCTTTCTTT	CASTGTGPNTEAFF
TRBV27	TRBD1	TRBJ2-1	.	TGTGCCAGCAGCCGACCGGGACAGACCTACAATGAGCAGTTCTTC	CASSRPGQTYNEQFF
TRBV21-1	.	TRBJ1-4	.	TGTGCCAGCAAACCCAGGGATGGTCGTTCAGAAAAACTGTTTTTT	CASKPRDGRSEKLFF
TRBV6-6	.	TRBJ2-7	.	TGTGCCAGCACCAGCTCCTACGAGCAGTACTTC	CASTSSYEQYF
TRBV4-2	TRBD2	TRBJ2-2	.	TGTGCCAGCAGCCAATGGCTTACGGGGACTAGCGACCCGGGCACCGGGGAGCTGTTTTTT	CASSQWLTGTSDPGTGELFF
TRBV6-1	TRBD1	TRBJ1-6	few	TGTGCCAGCAGTCCAGGGACAGGGTGGGGCCCCCTCCACTTT	CASSPGTGWGPLHF
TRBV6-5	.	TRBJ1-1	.	TGTGCCAGCAGTTACTCGCGGGGGGGCGCTGAAGCTTTCTTT	CASSYSRGGAEAFF
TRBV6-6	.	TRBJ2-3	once	TGTGCCAGCAGTCGCAGGGGAGAAGATACGCAGTATTTT	CASSRRGEDTQYF
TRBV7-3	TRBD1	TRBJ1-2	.	TGTGCCAACAGCTTACAGGGGTACAACTATGGCTACACCTTC	CANSLQGYNYGYTF
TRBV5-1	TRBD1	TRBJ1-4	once	TGCGCCAGCAGCTCACGGACAGGGGGCGCATCTAATGAAAAACTGTTTTTT	CASSSRTGGASNEKLFF
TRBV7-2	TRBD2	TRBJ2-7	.	TGTGCCAGCAGCTTAGTGACTAGCCTGCGGTCGGGTGAGCAGTACTTC	CASSLVTSLRSGEQYF
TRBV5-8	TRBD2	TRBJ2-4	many	TGTGCCAGCACCCCGGGGGGAGCCCTAGCCAAAAACATTCAGTACTTC	CASTPGGALAKNIQYF
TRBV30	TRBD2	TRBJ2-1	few	TGTGCCTGGAGTCCAGGGACTAGCGGGTACAATGAGCAGTTCTTC	CAWSPGTSGYNEQFF
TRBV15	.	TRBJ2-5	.	TGTGCCACCAGCAGAGATTCTAGCGTGGAGACCCAGTACTTC	CATSRDSSVETQYF
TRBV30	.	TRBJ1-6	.	TGTGCCTGGAGTGTTAGTATTGCCTATAATTCACCCCTCCACTTT	CAWSVSIAYNSPLHF